This T cell receptor (beta chain) is drawn from a study of cytomegalovirus exposure and HLA in healthy donors. Study results and limitations: Confirmation was obtained in vitro that three CMV-associated chains are specific for CMV antigens.

The CDR3 runs 11 residues. Trimming took 5 bases from V and 4 from J, leaving 5 bases between them. Germline V gene sequence: CDR1 SGHTA, CDR2 FQGNSA. Primers included in the PCR were 60 Vbeta and 13 Jbeta primers. Assay used: immunoSEQ multiplex PCR; TCRdb lists only in-frame clones, some missing. The table records approximately 93,000 clones, about two thirds of them present only once. This clone occurred a few times. What it binds is not known. Source material: PBMCs. The clonotype was recovered from a boy aged 5-17 years in good health and CMV-seropositive. The gene calls are TRBV7-2 and TRBJ1-1; D remains ambiguous. The CDR3 reads CASSPTTEAFF. CDR3 sequence (DNA): TGTGCCAGCAGCCCTACCACTGAAGCTTTCTTT.